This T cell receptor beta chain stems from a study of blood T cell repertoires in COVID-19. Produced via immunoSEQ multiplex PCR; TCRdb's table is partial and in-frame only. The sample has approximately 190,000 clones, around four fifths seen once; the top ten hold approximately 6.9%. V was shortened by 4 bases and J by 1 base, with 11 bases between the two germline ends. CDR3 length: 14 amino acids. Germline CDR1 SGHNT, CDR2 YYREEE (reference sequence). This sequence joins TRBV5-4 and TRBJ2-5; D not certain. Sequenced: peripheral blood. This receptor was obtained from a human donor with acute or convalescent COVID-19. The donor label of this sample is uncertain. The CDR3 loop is CASSLMGSQETQYF. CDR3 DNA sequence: TGTGCCAGCAGCCTTATGGGCAGCCAAGAGACCCAGTACTTC.